The 29 T cell receptor beta chains given below trace back to one sample, sequenced in a study of vaccination and CD4 T cells after COVID-19. Treatment of the sample: roughly 11-day PBMC culture with coronavirus spike peptide pools or control peptides (ViraFEST assay). No antigens are known for them. The Oncomine TCR Beta short-read assay generated sequence data from the DNA of cultured CD4+ T cells. Using its own MiXCR run on the PCR reads, TCRdb lists one record per CDR3 protein. Of roughly 11,000 distinct CDR3 sequences detected, about 57% appear once; the ten largest clones hold about 25%. Sequenced material: CD4+ T cells from blood, cultured in vitro. These receptor sequences come from a human donor who had recovered from COVID-19.

In its sample, this clonotype was seen a few times. The chain employs TRBV7-2 and TRBJ2-2; D unclear. CDR1 and CDR2 from the germline V gene are SGHTA and FQGNSA. The CDR3 length is 12 residues. Deletions cut 2 bases from V and 6 bases from J, with 4 bases between. CDR3 protein: CASSLRSGELFF. The CDR3 region has the DNA TGTGCCAGCAGCTTACGATCCGGGGAGCTGTTTTTT. The variable domain in full, completed from reference TRBV7-2 and TRBJ2-2, reads GAGVSQSPSNKVTEKGKDVELRCDPISGHTALYWYRQSLGQGLEFLIYFQGNSAPDKSGLPSDRFSAERTGGSVSTLTIQRTQQEDSAVYLCASSLRSGELFFGEGSRLTVL.

The J gene is TRBJ2-3, the V gene TRBV19; the D is unclear. The germline V gene encodes CDR1 LNHDA and CDR2 SQIVND (reference sequence). This CDR3 spans 13 amino acids. V lost 6 bases and J lost 0, with 7 bases in between. CDR3 DNA: TGTGCCAGTAGACGGTCTAGCACAGATACGCAGTATTTT. Its translation is CASRRSSTDTQYF.

This chain uses TRBV6-5 with TRBJ2-3; 7 bases line up with TRBD2. The CDR3 consists of 16 residues. CDR1 and CDR2 from the germline V gene are MNHEY and SVGAGI. Trimming removed 0 bases from V and 3 bases from J; junction bases left unmatched: 6. CDR3 nucleotides: TGTGCCAGCAGTTACTCGGGGGGGGGGAGGACAGATACGCAGTATTTT. This encodes CASSYSGGGRTDTQYF.

This clonotype was seen only once. The chain employs TRBV11-3 and TRBJ2-5; D remains unclear. Deletions cut 1 base from V and 3 bases from J, with 15 bases between. From germline, CDR1 is SGHNT and CDR2 YENEEA. CDR3 length: 16 amino acids. CDR3 region: CASSLVLSALKETQYF. The CDR3 DNA follows: TGTGCCAGCAGCTTAGTTTTATCAGCGCTGAAAGAGACCCAGTACTTC.

This clonotype was observed a few times. The CDR3 coding sequence is TGTGCCAGTAGTATAGGGCCCACAGATACGCAGTATTTT. This gives the protein CASSIGPTDTQYF. This chain links TRBV19 with TRBJ2-3; D unresolved. The CDR3 has 13 amino acids. Trimming stripped 1 base from V and 2 bases from J, with 4 bases between. Germline CDR1 reads LNHDA; CDR2 reads SQIVND (reference sequence).

The chain carries TRBV6-1 and TRBJ1-2, with a weak D call TRBD1 (6 bases). This CDR3 contains 15 residues. V was cut by 2 bases and J by 4 bases, with 14 bases left in between. Per the germline V gene, CDR1 is MNHNS and CDR2 is SASEGT. The CDR3 reads CASSETDTGLYGYTF. The CDR3 DNA follows: TGTGCCAGCAGTGAAACGGATACAGGGCTCTATGGCTACACCTTC.

The V and J genes are TRBV7-2 and TRBJ2-5, with 13 positions matching TRBD2. The CDR3 loop spans 16 amino acids. V lost 5 bases, J lost 4 bases, and 7 bases stayed unmatched. The V gene's germline CDR1 is SGHTA and CDR2 FQGNSA. CDR3 sequence: CASSTRGLAGAETQYF. CDR3 bases: TGTGCCAGCAGCACACGAGGACTAGCGGGGGCAGAGACCCAGTACTTC.

The chain is built from TRBV6-1 and TRBJ2-1; TRBD2 matches at 11 bases. This CDR3 has 15 amino acids. Losses at the gene ends were 6 bases for V and 7 bases for J; bases not matched to a gene: 8. Germline assignment: CDR1 MNHNS and CDR2 SASEGT. The CDR3 is CASSLSGRVGNEQFF. The CDR3 nucleotides read TGTGCCAGCAGCCTTAGCGGGAGGGTAGGGAATGAGCAGTTCTTC.

This clonotype has just a few counts. The V gene is TRBV20-1, the J gene TRBJ2-3, with D perhaps given as TRBD1 or TRBD2 (6 bases each). Trimming removed 8 bases at V and 1 base at J, with 19 bases between. The V gene's germline CDR1 is DFQATT and CDR2 SNEGSKA (reference sequence). The CDR3 is 15 amino acids. Written as DNA, the CDR3 is TGCAGTCCCATGAGGCGGAGGGGGGGCACAGATACGCAGTATTTT. Protein sequence: CSPMRRRGGTDTQYF.

The gene calls are TRBV27 and TRBJ1-1, with D possibly TRBD1 on 5 matching bases. The CDR3 covers 18 residues. V was pared by 8 bases and J by 6 bases, with 31 bases between. The germline V gene has CDR1 MNHEY and CDR2 SMNVEV (reference sequence). The CDR3 here is CASHRGEGRVVVKAEAFF. DNA for the CDR3: TGTGCCAGCCATCGTGGGGAGGGGCGGGTTGTAGTAAAGGCTGAAGCTTTCTTT.

V and J are TRBV19 and TRBJ1-1; no definite D call. This CDR3 has 15 amino acids. The ends were cut back, 6 bases at V and 0 bases at J, with 14 bases in the middle. CDR1 and CDR2 (germline): LNHDA, SQIVND (reference sequence). CDR3 protein: CASSGSEQLNTEAFF. The CDR3 DNA follows: TGTGCCAGTAGCGGGTCAGAACAGCTGAACACTGAAGCTTTCTTT.

This chain connects TRBV7-9 to TRBJ1-3, with TRBD1 identical over 9 bases. Germline V gene sequence: CDR1 SEHNR, CDR2 FQNEAQ (reference sequence). Trimming cost V 5 bases and J 2 bases; bases outside gene matches: 1. The CDR3 runs to 14 residues. The CDR3 DNA reads as TGTGCCAGCAGCCGGACAGGGGCTGGAAACACCATATATTTT. Amino acid sequence: CASSRTGAGNTIYF.

This clonotype was recorded once. The chain joins TRBV28 to TRBJ2-5; tentatively, D is TRBD1 or TRBD2 (5 bases each). This CDR3 contains 16 residues. The germline V gene encodes CDR1 MDHEN and CDR2 SYDVKM. The V gene lost 5 bases and the J gene lost 2 bases, with 18 bases spanning the gap. This CDR3 reads CASSPSGFGGQETQYF. DNA for the CDR3: TGTGCCAGCAGTCCCTCCGGATTTGGGGGTCAAGAGACCCAGTACTTC.

The chain has TRBV11-2 and TRBJ2-7, with D possibly being TRBD1 or TRBD2 (5 bases each). Germline CDR1 and CDR2: SGHAT and FQNNGV. The CDR3 covers 17 residues. V lost 2 bases and J lost 4, with 21 bases in between. In DNA form, the CDR3 reads TGTGCCAGCAGCTTACTGGGGACCCCCTCGGAGAGGTACGAGCAGTACTTC. Translating gives CASSLLGTPSERYEQYF.

The V gene is TRBV20-1, the J gene TRBJ1-5; D gene uncertain. Trimming left V 1 base short and J 0 bases short, with 7 bases between. This CDR3 comprises 14 residues. Germline V gene sequence: CDR1 DFQATT, CDR2 SNEGSKA (reference sequence). The DNA of the CDR3 is TGCAGTGCTAGAGGAGGCGGTAGCAATCAGCCCCAGCATTTT. Its protein product is CSARGGGSNQPQHF.

The rearrangement uses TRBV29-1 and TRBJ2-3; the match to TRBD1 covers 7 bases. The CDR3 length is 14 residues. Germline CDR1 and CDR2: SQVTM and ANQGSEA. Trimming cost V 5 bases and J 3 bases; bases outside gene matches: 8. CDR3: CSVMPGGWTDTQYF. The CDR3 DNA reads as TGCAGCGTTATGCCAGGGGGTTGGACAGATACGCAGTATTTT.

This clonotype was seen a handful of times. This chain joins TRBV6-1 and TRBJ2-7, with D perhaps matching TRBD1 (6 bases). The CDR3 runs 15 residues. Germline V gives CDR1 MNHNS, CDR2 SASEGT. V dropped 1 base and J dropped 2 bases, with 12 bases sitting between them. CDR3 in amino acids: CASSEVAGVPYEQYF. As DNA, the CDR3 is TGTGCCAGCAGTGAAGTGGCAGGGGTCCCCTACGAGCAGTACTTC.

This clonotype turned up a few times. The chain uses TRBV20-1 and TRBJ2-4; 8 bases match TRBD1. Germline CDR1 and CDR2: DFQATT and SNEGSKA (reference sequence). Trimming removed 6 bases from V and 3 bases from J; junction bases left unmatched: 10. The CDR3 length is 15 residues. The CDR3 loop reads CSAQTGAGSKNIQYF. CDR3 nucleotides: TGCAGTGCCCAGACAGGGGCGGGGAGCAAAAACATTCAGTACTTC.

The chain combines TRBV24-1 with TRBJ2-3, with D hard to call. Trimming took off 0 bases at V and 4 bases at J, with 4 bases between the two ends. Germline CDR1 and CDR2: KGHDR and SFDVKD. CDR3 length: 13 amino acids. The CDR3 protein is CATSDLRADTQYF. The CDR3 region has the DNA TGTGCCACCAGTGATTTGAGGGCAGATACGCAGTATTTT.

The CDR3 loop is CSAIPGQGILTGTQYF. The CDR3 nucleotides read TGCAGTGCTATCCCGGGACAGGGTATCCTCACAGGGACCCAGTACTTC. This sequence joins TRBV20-1 and TRBJ2-5; 9 bases fit TRBD1. The CDR3 spans 16 residues. Germline V lookup: CDR1 DFQATT, CDR2 SNEGSKA (reference sequence). V was pared by 4 bases and J by 7 bases, with 16 bases of the junction left unmatched.

V usage is TRBV29-1 and J usage is TRBJ2-4; D is undetermined. This CDR3 comprises 15 residues. Trimming stripped 6 bases from V and 0 bases from J, with 15 bases between. Per germline, CDR1 SQVTM and CDR2 ANQGSEA. For the CDR3, the DNA is TGCAGCGTCGCGGACGGATCACTAGCCAAAAACATTCAGTACTTC. It yields the protein CSVADGSLAKNIQYF.

V and J are TRBV29-1 and TRBJ1-2; unclear D gene. Germline lookup yields CDR1 SQVTM and CDR2 ANQGSEA. The CDR3 has 12 residues. Trimming took 7 bases from V and 8 from J, leaving 17 bases between them. The CDR3: CSAASAAGGYTF. In DNA, the CDR3 is TGCAGCGCCGCCTCCGCGGCTGGGGGCTACACCTTC.

The chain links TRBV30 to TRBJ2-4; D is undetermined. The germline gives CDR1 GTSNPN, CDR2 SVGIG (reference sequence). The CDR3 contains 14 residues. With 0 bases removed from V and 0 bases from J, the gap between germline ends came to 6 bases. The CDR3 nucleotides are TGTGCCTGGAGTGTACGATTAGCCAAAAACATTCAGTACTTC. Amino acids: CAWSVRLAKNIQYF. Using reference TRBV30 and TRBJ2-4 for the parts outside the CDR3, the full variable domain is SQTIHQWPATLVQPVGSPLSLECTVEGTSNPNLYWYRQAAGRGLQLLFYSVGIGQISSEVPQNLSASRPQDRQFILSSKKLLLSDSGFYLCAWSVRLAKNIQYFGAGTRLSVL.

In DNA form, the CDR3 reads TGTGCCAGCAGCTTAGATCAGGGATTCACCGGGGAGCTGTTTTTT. Amino acids: CASSLDQGFTGELFF. The chain links TRBV7-8 to TRBJ2-2, with D possibly matching TRBD1 (5 bases). The CDR3 has 15 amino acids. Germline V gene sequence: CDR1 SGHVS, CDR2 FQNEAQ. Trimming stripped 1 base from V and 4 bases from J, with 10 bases between.

The V call is TRBV6-1, the J call TRBJ1-1; D possibly corresponds to TRBD1 (6 bases). The CDR3 length is 15 residues. V lost 8 bases and J lost 4, with 20 bases in between. The V gene's germline CDR1 is MNHNS and CDR2 SASEGT. In nucleotides, the CDR3 is TGTGCCAGCGGGACCCACACAGGGCGCGGCACTGAAGCTTTCTTT. Translation: CASGTHTGRGTEAFF.

The rearrangement links TRBV6-1 to TRBJ1-1; 8 bases are shared with TRBD1. This CDR3 spans 16 amino acids. Per the germline V gene, CDR1 is MNHNS and CDR2 is SASEGT. V lost 7 bases, J lost 1 base, and 11 bases stayed unmatched. The CDR3 coding sequence is TGTGCCAGCAACGTCCGGGCAGGGGGCTCGAACACTGAAGCTTTCTTT. It translates to CASNVRAGGSNTEAFF.

The CDR3 bases are TGTGCCAGCAGTTCCGGGGCCTATGGCTACACCTTC. Protein product: CASSSGAYGYTF. The chain has TRBV6-5 and TRBJ1-2; the D gene is possibly TRBD1 (5 bases). Trimming removed 4 bases from V and 4 bases from J, with 7 bases in between. The germline V gene has CDR1 MNHEY and CDR2 SVGAGI. The CDR3 runs 12 residues.

This clonotype was detected only a few times. This chain joins TRBV7-2 and TRBJ1-2, with D uncertain. V was trimmed by 5 bases and J by 4 bases, leaving 11 bases between them. The CDR3 contains 13 residues. CDR1 is SGHTA and CDR2 is FQGNSA in the germline V gene. CDR3 loop: CASSLGSVYGYTF. CDR3 nucleotide sequence: TGTGCCAGCAGCCTCGGGAGCGTCTATGGCTACACCTTC.

The V call is TRBV6-1, the J call TRBJ2-1; 11 bases line up with TRBD2. The CDR3 is made up of 17 amino acids. Trimming removed 3 bases from V and 10 bases from J; junction bases left unmatched: 14. Per germline, CDR1 MNHNS and CDR2 SASEGT. CDR3 DNA: TGTGCCAGCAGTGATACCGGGACTAGCGGCTCGGGGACGGAGCAGTTCTTC. Its translation: CASSDTGTSGSGTEQFF.